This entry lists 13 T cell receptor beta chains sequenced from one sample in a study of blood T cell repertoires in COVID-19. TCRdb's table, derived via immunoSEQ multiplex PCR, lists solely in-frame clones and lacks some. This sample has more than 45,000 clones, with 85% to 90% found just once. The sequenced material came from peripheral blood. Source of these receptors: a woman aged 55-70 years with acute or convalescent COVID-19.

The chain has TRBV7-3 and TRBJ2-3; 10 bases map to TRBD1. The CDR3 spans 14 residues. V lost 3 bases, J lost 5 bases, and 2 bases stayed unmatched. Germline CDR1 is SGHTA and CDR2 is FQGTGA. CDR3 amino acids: CASSFGTGVDTQYF. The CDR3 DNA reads TGTGCCAGCAGCTTTGGGACAGGGGTAGATACGCAGTATTTT.

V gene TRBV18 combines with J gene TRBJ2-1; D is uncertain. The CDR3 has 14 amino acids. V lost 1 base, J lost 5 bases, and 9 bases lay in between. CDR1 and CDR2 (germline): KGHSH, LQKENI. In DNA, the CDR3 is TGTGCCAGCTCACCACTGGCTTATCACAATGAGCAGTTCTTC. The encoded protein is CASSPLAYHNEQFF.

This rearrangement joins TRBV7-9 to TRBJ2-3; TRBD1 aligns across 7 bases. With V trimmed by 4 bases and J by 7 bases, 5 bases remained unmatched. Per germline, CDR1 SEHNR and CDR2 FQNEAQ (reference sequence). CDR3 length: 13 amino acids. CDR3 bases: TGTGCCAGCAGCTCCGGGACAGCCTATACGCAGTATTTT. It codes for CASSSGTAYTQYF.

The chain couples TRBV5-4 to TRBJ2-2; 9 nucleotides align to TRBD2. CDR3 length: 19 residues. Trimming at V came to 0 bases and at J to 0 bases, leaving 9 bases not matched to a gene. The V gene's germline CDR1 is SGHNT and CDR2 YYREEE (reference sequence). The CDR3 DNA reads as TGTGCCAGCAGCTTGGTATGGGGTCTAGCGGGACCGAACACCGGGGAGCTGTTTTTT. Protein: CASSLVWGLAGPNTGELFF.

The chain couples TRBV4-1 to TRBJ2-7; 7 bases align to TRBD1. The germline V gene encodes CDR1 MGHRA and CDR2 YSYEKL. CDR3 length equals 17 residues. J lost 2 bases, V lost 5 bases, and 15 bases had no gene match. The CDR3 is CASSDPPLRQGAYEQYF. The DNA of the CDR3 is TGCGCCAGCAGCGATCCGCCCCTAAGGCAGGGGGCCTACGAGCAGTACTTC.

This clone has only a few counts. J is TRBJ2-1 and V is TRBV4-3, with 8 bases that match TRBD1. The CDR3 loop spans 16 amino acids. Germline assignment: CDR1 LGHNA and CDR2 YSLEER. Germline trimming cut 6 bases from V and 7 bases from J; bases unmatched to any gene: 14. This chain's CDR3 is CASSLAPGTGANEQFF. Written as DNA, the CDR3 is TGCGCCAGCAGTCTCGCCCCCGGGACAGGCGCAAATGAGCAGTTCTTC.

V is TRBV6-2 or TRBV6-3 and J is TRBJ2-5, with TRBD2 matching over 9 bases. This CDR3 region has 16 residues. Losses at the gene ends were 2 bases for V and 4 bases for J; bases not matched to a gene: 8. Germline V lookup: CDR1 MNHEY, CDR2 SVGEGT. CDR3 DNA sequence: TGTGCCAGCAGTTACCTGGGGGGTAGCGGGAGAGAGACCCAGTACTTC. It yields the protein CASSYLGGSGRETQYF.

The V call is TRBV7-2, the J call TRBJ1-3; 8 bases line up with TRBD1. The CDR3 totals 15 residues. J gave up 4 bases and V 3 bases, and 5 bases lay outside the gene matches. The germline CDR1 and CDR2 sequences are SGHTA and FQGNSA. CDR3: CASSLGDRKGNTIYF. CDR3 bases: TGTGCCAGCAGCTTGGGGGACAGGAAAGGAAACACCATATATTTT.

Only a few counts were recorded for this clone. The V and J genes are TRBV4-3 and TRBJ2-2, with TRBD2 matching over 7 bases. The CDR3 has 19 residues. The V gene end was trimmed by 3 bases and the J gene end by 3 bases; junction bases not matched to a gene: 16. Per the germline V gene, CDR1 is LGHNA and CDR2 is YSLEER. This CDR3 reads CASSHTSPIAGPDTGELFF. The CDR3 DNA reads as TGCGCCAGCAGCCACACCTCCCCAATAGCGGGTCCGGACACCGGGGAGCTGTTTTTT.

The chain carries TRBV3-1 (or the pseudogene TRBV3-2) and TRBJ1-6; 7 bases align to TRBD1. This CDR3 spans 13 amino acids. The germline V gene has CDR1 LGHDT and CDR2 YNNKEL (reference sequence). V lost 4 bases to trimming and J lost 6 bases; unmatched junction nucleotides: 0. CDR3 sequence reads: CASSRDSNSPLHF. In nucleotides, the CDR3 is TGTGCCAGCAGCCGGGACAGTAATTCACCCCTCCACTTT.

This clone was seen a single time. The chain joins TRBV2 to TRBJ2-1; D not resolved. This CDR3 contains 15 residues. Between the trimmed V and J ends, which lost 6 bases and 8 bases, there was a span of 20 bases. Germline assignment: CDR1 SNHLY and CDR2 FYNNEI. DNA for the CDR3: TGTGCCAGCAGGCCTCCGCCCCCACTCGTCGATGAGCAGTTCTTC. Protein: CASRPPPPLVDEQFF.

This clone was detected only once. The CDR3 region has the DNA TGCGCCAGCAGCTCGGGGGACCAGACCGGGGAGCTGTTTTTT. Translating it yields CASSSGDQTGELFF. The rearrangement joins TRBV5-1 to TRBJ2-2; a possible D gene is TRBD2 (6 bases). V was cut by 3 bases and J by 5 bases, with 11 bases left in between. This CDR3 contains 14 residues. Looked up from germline, CDR1 is SGHRS and CDR2 is YFSETQ. Drawing the rest from reference TRBV5-1 and TRBJ2-2, the complete variable domain is KAGVTQTPRYLIKTRGQQVTLSCSPISGHRSVSWYQQTPGQGLQFLFEYFSETQRNKGNFPGRFSGRQFSNSRSEMNVSTLELGDSALYLCASSSGDQTGELFFGEGSRLTVL.

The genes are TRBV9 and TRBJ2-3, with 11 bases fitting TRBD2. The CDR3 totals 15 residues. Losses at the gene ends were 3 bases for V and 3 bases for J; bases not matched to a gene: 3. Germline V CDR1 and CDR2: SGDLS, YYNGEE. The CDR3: CASSETSGITDTQYF. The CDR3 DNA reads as TGTGCCAGCAGCGAGACTAGCGGGATAACAGATACGCAGTATTTT. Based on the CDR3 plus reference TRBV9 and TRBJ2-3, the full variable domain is DSGVTQTPKHLITATGQRVTLRCSPRSGDLSVYWYQQSLDQGLQFLIQYYNGEERAKGNILERFSAQQFPDLHSELNLSSLELGDSALYFCASSETSGITDTQYFGPGTRLTVL.